This TCR beta chain was found in a study of vaccination and CD4 T cells after COVID-19. General study results and limits: Median SARS-CoV-2-reactive clonotypes rose from around 20 to 38, not significantly.

Treatment noted: roughly 10-day PBMC culture with coronavirus spike peptide pools or control peptides (ViraFEST assay). The PCR-positive dates, March through December 2020, came before the US Alpha, Beta and Delta variants. The length of the CDR3 is 13 residues. The germline V gene has CDR1 MNHEY and CDR2 SVGAGI. The V end was cut by 1 base, the J end by 5 bases, with 8 bases between. Only a few counts were recorded for this clonotype. The antigen is unknown. Oncomine TCR Beta short-read sequencing was applied to DNA from cultured CD4+ T cells. Once CD4+ T cells had been cultured, genomic DNA was extracted from them. TCRdb called the PCR reads again in MiXCR, with one record for every CDR3 protein. Counted here are about 6,400 distinct CDR3 sequences, around 45% occurring once; the ten biggest clones make up around 25%.

The genes are TRBV6-5 and TRBJ1-1, with D tentatively TRBD1 (5 bases). The receptor comes from a human donor who had recovered from COVID-19. Sequencing was carried out using CD4+ T cells from blood, cultured in vitro. The CDR3 reads CASSYWGRTEAFF. CDR3 in DNA: TGTGCCAGCAGTTACTGGGGCAGGACTGAAGCTTTCTTT.